This TCR beta chain was identified during a study of human T cells and chemical hapten exposure listed by TCRdb under 2021. In terms of the full investigation: The libraries were sequenced as a pool, and the TCR yield per sample differed mostly because of small variations in library volumes within the pool. Both TCR alpha and TCR beta chains were sequenced from each blood RNA sample. The study tracked peripheral blood TCR repertoire changes in vivo during primary and secondary sensitization to the hapten diphenylcyclopropenone (DPC) in alopecia patients.

Library preparation was by RACE. The data were produced on a NextSeq 500. During library preparation, unique molecular identifiers were attached to individual cDNA molecules so that TCRs could be counted in a quantitative, reproducible way. On the study's bioinformatics: A median of approximately 96,000 TCRs per sample was observed, with a range of 23,224 to 690,600. The Decombinator software suite was used to annotate the V, J and CDR3 of the TCR reads. Every sample was subsampled to the same number of TCRs (28,000) for the PS versus PT1 abundance plots. Expanded TCRs were defined as absent before sensitization and observed at least eight times at the 2-week time point. TCRdb itself trimmed the public reads at Q25 with fastp, ran MiXCR and retained productive beta chains. Records with the same CDR3 protein are collapsed into one entry carrying the most frequent genes and DNA. The V and J calls shown here were made by TCRdb, not taken from the authors' results. The sample data list more than 75,000 distinct CDR3 sequences, and 7% to 9% of these were observed just once. 1.5% of the sample is held by the ten biggest clonotypes.

Findings and caveats that apply to the study as a whole: No change with DPC sensitization was found in the number of TCRs above 1 in 1000 frequency, and no evidence of global repertoire structure alterations was found. After repeated subsampling, changes were observed in the strength of the expansion versus patch-test correlation and in the threshold at which the correlation became significant.

A distance of 13 bases separates the germline ends of V and J, which lose 5 bases and 2 bases respectively. Taken from the germline V gene (reference sequence), the CDR1 and CDR2 loops are PRHDT and FYEKMQ. The cysteine opens and the phenylalanine closes a CDR3 of 15 amino acids. Of the read, only the CDR3 DNA is kept; its 45 bases are in frame from base 1. This clonotype was picked up many times. No cognate antigen has been identified for it. No qualities accompany the bases; no much larger clone lies one base away. This sample's time point label indicates: healthy volunteer bleed at 6 weeks. Unfractionated whole blood was collected in Tempus Blood RNA tubes, and total RNA was extracted from that blood. Five healthy volunteers acted as controls for TCR sequencing and had blood drawn at day 0, 2 weeks and 6 weeks.

The chain was built from TRBV13 and TRBJ2-1; perhaps TRBD2 is the D gene, with 6 bases matching. What was sequenced was whole blood. The receptor comes from a male donor in good health. Some clones in this sample may be carry-over from other donors' samples. The CDR3 has the sequence CASSNRDLTYNEQFF. The DNA sequence is TGTGCCAGCAGCAACCGGGACTTAACCTACAATGAGCAGTTCTTC.